This T cell receptor beta chain was sequenced during a study of T cells after yellow fever vaccination. Regarding the study as a whole: Among all clonotypes, a small share was observed in both CD4 and CD8 compartments.

TCRdb recomputed calls from the 5' RACE reads with MiXCR, one row per CDR3 protein. The sample includes some 500,000 distinct CDR3 sequences, around an eighth of them seen just once. The CDR3 is made up of 13 amino acids. The V and J ends lost 6 bases and 2 bases respectively, with 10 bases between them. CDR1 is MNHNY and CDR2 is SVGAGI in the germline V gene (reference sequence). Note on this clonotype: As yet, its antigen is unknown.

The chain employs TRBV6-6 and TRBJ1-2; the D is unclear. This receptor was obtained from a man aged 25-45 years who received the YFV17D yellow fever vaccine. Source: PBMCs, taken on the day of the yellow fever booster vaccination. For the CDR3, the DNA is TGTGCCAGCAGCACCGGTGACAACTATGGCTACACCTTC. Its protein product is CASSTGDNYGYTF.